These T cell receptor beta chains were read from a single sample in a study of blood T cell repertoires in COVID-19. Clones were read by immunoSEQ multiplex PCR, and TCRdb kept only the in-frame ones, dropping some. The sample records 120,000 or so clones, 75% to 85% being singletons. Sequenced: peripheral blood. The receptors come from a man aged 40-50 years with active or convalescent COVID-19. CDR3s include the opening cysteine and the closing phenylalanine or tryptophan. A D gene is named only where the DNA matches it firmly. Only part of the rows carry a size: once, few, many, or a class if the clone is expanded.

CASSPDRGANTEAFF | TGTGCCAGCAGCCCCGATCGGGGGGCGAACACTGAAGCTTTCTTT | . | TRBJ1-1 | TRBV5-6 | .
CATSDNNGNSPLHF | TGTGCCACCAGTGATAATAACGGGAATTCACCCCTCCACTTT | . | TRBJ1-6 | TRBV24-1 | .
CASSRLVTSGSGNEQFF | TGTGCCAGCAGTCGCCTCGTAACTAGCGGGAGTGGCAATGAGCAGTTCTTC | . | TRBJ2-1 | TRBV6-6 | TRBD2
CASSLTSGRGYEQYF | TGTGCCAGCAGCTTGACTAGCGGGAGGGGCTACGAGCAGTACTTC | . | TRBJ2-7 | TRBV5-4 | TRBD2
CASRGTAVDTEAFF | TGTGCCAGTAGAGGGACAGCCGTGGACACTGAAGCTTTCTTT | . | TRBJ1-1 | TRBV19 | TRBD1
CASSQEGGLAGAYEQYF | TGTGCCAGCAGCCAAGAAGGAGGACTAGCGGGAGCGTACGAGCAGTACTTC | . | TRBJ2-7 | TRBV4-2 | TRBD2
CASSWGDRGVQETQYF | TGCGCCAGCAGCTGGGGCGACAGGGGAGTCCAAGAGACCCAGTACTTC | . | TRBJ2-5 | TRBV5-1 | TRBD1
CASSRDMNTEAFF | TGCGCCAGCAGCAGAGACATGAACACTGAAGCTTTCTTT | . | TRBJ1-1 | TRBV5-1 | .
CASSPGAGSGLLKVDTQYF | TGCGCCAGCAGCCCGGGGGCTGGTAGCGGGCTCCTTAAAGTAGATACGCAGTATTTT | . | TRBJ2-3 | TRBV5-1 | .
CAGSGGSIGNTIYF | TGTGCCGGCTCAGGGGGAAGTATTGGAAACACCATATATTTT | once | TRBJ1-3 | TRBV19 | TRBD1
CALSGTDEAFF | TGTGCCTTAAGCGGGACGGATGAAGCTTTCTTT | few | TRBJ1-1 | TRBV30 | .
CASGLVRGQPQHF | TGTGCTAGTGGTTTGGTAAGGGGGCAGCCCCAGCATTTT | few | TRBJ1-5 | TRBV12-5 | .
CASSQTLAGVEQFF | TGTGCCAGCAGCCAGACACTAGCGGGAGTTGAGCAGTTCTTC | . | TRBJ2-1 | TRBV3-1/TRBV3-2 | TRBD2
CASSQGTGQGTNYGYTF | TGCGCCAGCAGCCAAGGGACCGGACAGGGAACTAACTATGGCTACACCTTC | few | TRBJ1-2 | TRBV4-1 | TRBD1
CAWSILNTEAFF | TGTGCCTGGAGTATATTGAACACTGAAGCTTTCTTT | . | TRBJ1-1 | TRBV30 | .
CASSTDGGISNQPQHF | TGTGCCAGTAGCACCGACGGGGGGATTAGCAATCAGCCCCAGCATTTT | . | TRBJ1-5 | TRBV19 | .
CTGGTSTDTQYF | TGCACGGGGGGGACTAGCACAGATACGCAGTATTTT | . | TRBJ2-3 | TRBV29-1 | TRBD2
CASSLQINTEAFF | TGTGCCAGCAGCTTACAGATCAACACTGAAGCTTTCTTT | few | TRBJ1-1 | TRBV7-9 | .
CSVAKGENTEAFF | TGCAGCGTTGCGAAAGGGGAGAACACTGAAGCTTTCTTT | few | TRBJ1-1 | TRBV29-1 | .
CASSFPLGQGFTDYGYTF | TGTGCCAGCAGTTTCCCTTTGGGACAGGGATTTACGGACTATGGCTACACCTTC | few | TRBJ1-2 | TRBV28 | TRBD1
CASSITGVNGYTF | TGTGCCAGCAGTATAACAGGGGTGAATGGCTACACCTTC | . | TRBJ1-2 | TRBV27 | TRBD1
CASSRTGDYGYTF | TGTGCCAGCAGTCGGACAGGGGACTATGGCTACACCTTC | . | TRBJ1-2 | TRBV7-9 | TRBD1